Listed here are 30 T cell receptor beta chains from one sample, sequenced in a study of cytomegalovirus exposure and HLA in healthy donors. The PCR made use of 60 Vbeta and 13 Jbeta primers. TCRdb's table, derived via immunoSEQ multiplex PCR, lists solely in-frame clones and lacks some. This table holds 75,000 to 100,000 clones, 75% to 85% found once. The sample comprised PBMCs. Receptors originate from a man aged 18 to 35 in good health and CMV-seropositive.

This chain uses TRBV7-8 with TRBJ1-2; a possible D gene is TRBD1 (5 bases). Germline assignment: CDR1 SGHVS and CDR2 FQNEAQ. V shed 4 bases and J shed 5 bases, with 14 bases lying between them. The CDR3 spans 14 residues. The CDR3 nucleotides read TGTGCCAGCAGCTATAGCACAGGAGAATATGGCTACACCTTC. It translates to CASSYSTGEYGYTF.

Note on this clone: This CDR3 is also generated by other DNA sequences in the sample. V usage is TRBV4-1 and J usage is TRBJ2-3; D uncertain. With 1 base removed from V and 5 bases from J, the gap between germline ends came to 7 bases. This CDR3 spans 13 amino acids. Germline V CDR1 and CDR2: MGHRA, YSYEKL. CDR3 DNA: TGCGCCAGCAGCCAAGTACCGGGAGATACGCAGTATTTT. Protein sequence: CASSQVPGDTQYF.

This clone has only one observation. This chain uses TRBV27 with TRBJ2-7; 9 bases fit TRBD2. The V gene's germline CDR1 is MNHEY and CDR2 SMNVEV (reference sequence). V lost 5 bases to trimming and J lost 6 bases; unmatched junction nucleotides: 14. This CDR3 spans 16 amino acids. The CDR3, as DNA: TGTGCCAGCAGTCCGAAGGGGCGGGGGGGGCCGATCGAGCAGTACTTC. It translates to CASSPKGRGGPIEQYF.

The chain links TRBV30 to TRBJ2-1; D call uncertain. V gave up 4 bases and J gave up 0 bases, with 10 bases separating them. The CDR3 is 14 amino acids. Germline V gene lookup returns CDR1 GTSNPN and CDR2 SVGIG (reference sequence). The CDR3 is CAWTGSSSYNEQFF. The CDR3 DNA reads TGTGCCTGGACAGGCAGTAGCTCCTACAATGAGCAGTTCTTC.

The chain carries TRBV4-1 and TRBJ2-5; D gene unclear. The length of the CDR3 is 16 residues. V was trimmed by 0 bases and J by 5 bases, leaving 16 bases between them. Per germline, CDR1 MGHRA and CDR2 YSYEKL. CDR3 coding DNA: TGCGCCAGCAGCCAAGATCTCGGTAATCTGGTTGAGACCCAGTACTTC. Translated: CASSQDLGNLVETQYF.

The chain recombines TRBV5-1 with TRBJ1-2, with 8 bases matching TRBD1. The CDR3 runs 15 residues. J lost 5 bases, V lost 5 bases, and 11 bases had no gene match. Germline CDR1 SGHRS, CDR2 YFSETQ. The CDR3 is CASSLGHRGVYGYTF. CDR3 DNA sequence: TGCGCCAGCAGTCTTGGCCACAGGGGGGTATATGGCTACACCTTC.

The chain is built from TRBV9 and TRBJ2-5; 10 nucleotides align to TRBD2. CDR1 is SGDLS, CDR2 YYNGEE, per germline. V was clipped by 0 bases and J by 5 bases; unmatched bases: 7. This CDR3 region has 16 residues. The CDR3 protein is CASSVASGGAVETQYF. CDR3 coding DNA: TGTGCCAGCAGCGTAGCCAGCGGGGGGGCCGTCGAGACCCAGTACTTC.

The V and J genes are TRBV28 and TRBJ2-1, with D possibly TRBD1 on 6 matching bases. V was clipped by 7 bases and J by 2 bases, with 12 bases between them. This CDR3 is 14 amino acids long. Per germline, CDR1 MDHEN and CDR2 SYDVKM. The CDR3 coding sequence is TGTGCCAGCAAGAAGGGGGTACCCTACAATGAGCAGTTCTTC. Amino acids: CASKKGVPYNEQFF.

The rearrangement joins TRBV2 to TRBJ2-7; 7 bases are shared with TRBD1. The V gene's germline CDR1 is SNHLY and CDR2 FYNNEI. CDR3 size: 14 residues. J gave up 3 bases and V 1 base, and 3 bases lay outside the gene matches. CDR3 loop: CASSEGDSYYEQYF. CDR3 DNA: TGTGCCAGCAGTGAAGGGGACAGCTACTACGAGCAGTACTTC.

The CDR3 bases are TGTGCCACTCAGGGTGGACCCTGGGAGACCCAGTACTTC. It is translated as CATQGGPWETQYF. The V call is TRBV7-9, the J call TRBJ2-5; D possibly corresponds to TRBD1 (5 bases). Germline V gene sequence: CDR1 SEHNR, CDR2 FQNEAQ (reference sequence). The V gene lost 10 bases and the J gene lost 5 bases, with 17 bases spanning the gap. CDR3 length: 13 residues.

This clone occurred a few times. The chain couples TRBV27 to TRBJ2-1; TRBD2 matches at 7 bases. The CDR3 has 16 amino acids. Trimming took 6 bases from V and 4 from J; bases not matched to a gene: 12. Germline CDR1 is MNHEY and CDR2 is SMNVEV (reference sequence). CDR3 bases: TGTGCCAGCAGCCCACTACCAACTAGCGTATACAATGAGCAGTTCTTC. This gives the protein CASSPLPTSVYNEQFF.

The chain uses TRBV5-4 and TRBJ1-2; TRBD1 matches 9 bases. There are 16 residues in the CDR3. After removal of 2 bases from V and 7 bases from J, the junction contained 12 bases not matched to a gene. From germline, CDR1 is SGHNT and CDR2 YYREEE (reference sequence). CDR3 nucleotides: TGTGCCAGCAGCTTTTTCGGACAGGGGACTAGGGGTGGCTACACCTTC. Amino acids: CASSFFGQGTRGGYTF.

A single count supports this clone. The rearrangement links TRBV25-1 to TRBJ2-1; TRBD2 might be the D (5 bases). V lost 1 base and J 5 bases, leaving 12 bases between the germline ends. The CDR3 is made up of 15 amino acids. Looked up from germline, CDR1 is MGHDK and CDR2 is SYGVNS. DNA for the CDR3: TGTGCCAGCAGTGAATTCGGAGGTCTACACAATGAGCAGTTCTTC. Amino acid sequence: CASSEFGGLHNEQFF.

This chain joins TRBV6-5 and TRBJ2-7; TRBD2 matches at 11 bases. This CDR3 is 15 amino acids long. J gave up 2 bases and V 4 bases, and 4 bases lay outside the gene matches. In germline, CDR1 is MNHEY, CDR2 SVGAGI. This CDR3 reads CASSSLLAGAYEQYF. CDR3 in DNA: TGTGCCAGCAGTTCTCTACTAGCGGGGGCCTACGAGCAGTACTTC.

The chain employs TRBV7-2 and TRBJ1-2, with a possible D match to TRBD1 (6 bases). V lost 6 bases and J lost 1, with 9 bases in between. There are 13 residues in the CDR3. Germline CDR1 and CDR2: SGHTA and FQGNSA. As DNA, the CDR3 is TGTGCCAGCAGACGGGACAATAACTATGGCTACACCTTC. It encodes CASRRDNNYGYTF.

This clone was detected only once. CDR3 bases: TGTGCCAATACTGAATACCCTGGAGAAGAGACCCAGTACTTC. Encoded protein: CANTEYPGEETQYF. The rearrangement uses TRBV6-1 and TRBJ2-5; D gene uncertain. Germline V gene lookup returns CDR1 MNHNS and CDR2 SASEGT. The CDR3 consists of 14 residues. V lost 10 bases and J lost 3, with 18 bases in between.

The J gene is TRBJ1-4, the V gene TRBV6-5, with 7 nucleotides matching TRBD1. The CDR3 is 14 amino acids. V lost 5 bases, J lost 0 bases, and 0 bases stayed unmatched. Germline assignment: CDR1 MNHEY and CDR2 SVGAGI. Here the CDR3 DNA reads TGTGCCAGCAGTGGGACAGCAACTAATGAAAAACTGTTTTTT. Its translation is CASSGTATNEKLFF.

This chain uses TRBV25-1 with TRBJ2-7, with 9 positions matching TRBD1. J lost 3 bases, V lost 1 base, and 4 bases had no gene match. This CDR3 contains 15 residues. CDR1 MGHDK and CDR2 SYGVNS come from the germline V gene. The CDR3 is CASSESRDRVYEQYF. CDR3 in DNA: TGTGCCAGCAGTGAATCCAGGGACAGGGTCTACGAGCAGTACTTC.

The chain uses TRBV6-6 and TRBJ1-5, with D possibly matching TRBD1 (6 bases). This CDR3 is built from 15 residues. V was clipped by 6 bases and J by 1 base, with 13 bases between them. CDR1 is MNHNY, CDR2 SVGAGI, per germline (reference sequence). CDR3 amino acids: CASSFGQFSNQPQHF. The CDR3, as DNA: TGTGCCAGCAGCTTTGGACAGTTCAGCAATCAGCCCCAGCATTTT.

The chain combines TRBV5-6 with TRBJ2-5, with D hard to call. Trimming shortened V by 4 bases and J by 0 bases, and 4 bases separated the two germline ends. The length of the CDR3 is 12 residues. The germline gives CDR1 SGHDT, CDR2 YYEEEE. As DNA, the CDR3 is TGTGCCAGCAGCCTAAACCAAGAGACCCAGTACTTC. Translated, it gives CASSLNQETQYF.

The chain employs TRBV18 and TRBJ1-1; perhaps TRBD1 as D (6 bases). Germline V CDR1 and CDR2: KGHSH, LQKENI. This CDR3 region has 14 residues. V lost 0 bases to trimming and J lost 5 bases, with 10 bases between them. The CDR3 DNA sequence: TGTGCCAGCTCACCACCGGACAGACCTACTGAAGCTTTCTTT. Translation gives CASSPPDRPTEAFF.

V gene TRBV6-5 combines with J gene TRBJ2-7; possible D gene TRBD1, 5 bases. The CDR3 has 13 residues. With 7 bases removed from V and 5 bases from J, the gap between germline ends came to 15 bases. Germline V gene data show CDR1 as MNHEY and CDR2 as SVGAGI. In DNA, the CDR3 is TGTGCCAGCACTTCCCCGGCAGGGAACGAGCAGTACTTC. Amino acids: CASTSPAGNEQYF.

This clone was found a few times. The chain joins TRBV2 to TRBJ1-4; 8 positions agree with TRBD1. V shed 6 bases and J 4 bases; nucleotides not matched to a gene: 4. This CDR3 has 14 residues. The germline gives CDR1 SNHLY, CDR2 FYNNEI. The CDR3 here is CASRTGQDNEKLFF. The CDR3 nucleotides are TGTGCCAGCAGGACGGGACAGGATAATGAAAAACTGTTTTTT.

This chain connects TRBV30 to TRBJ1-2; possible D gene TRBD1, 6 bases. Trimming took 2 bases from V and 5 from J, leaving 27 bases between them. This CDR3 is 18 amino acids long. CDR1 and CDR2 (germline): GTSNPN, SVGIG (reference sequence). The CDR3 DNA is TGTGCCTGGAGTCTCCCAAAGCCGGGGGGGCTCCCGGTTTATGGCTACACCTTC. It encodes CAWSLPKPGGLPVYGYTF.

This clone was counted between two and nine times. This chain links TRBV2 with TRBJ1-2, with D perhaps matching TRBD1 (6 bases). The V end was cut by 3 bases, the J end by 8 bases, with 16 bases between. The germline V gene has CDR1 SNHLY and CDR2 FYNNEI. The CDR3 is 14 residues long. CDR3 sequence reads: CASSEKRQGLGYTF. Written as DNA, the CDR3 is TGTGCCAGCAGTGAGAAAAGGCAGGGGCTCGGCTACACCTTC.

In this sample, this clone turned up a few times. The rearrangement uses TRBV6-1 and TRBJ2-7; 8 bases match TRBD1. The CDR3 is made up of 13 amino acids. The V and J ends lost 5 bases and 3 bases, in that order; junction bases with no gene match: 3. The germline gives CDR1 MNHNS, CDR2 SASEGT. The CDR3 spells CASSNRGVYEQYF. The CDR3 DNA is TGTGCCAGCAGTAACAGGGGGGTCTACGAGCAGTACTTC.

The V call is TRBV6-5, the J call TRBJ1-1, with TRBD1 identical over 8 bases. Germline V gene lookup returns CDR1 MNHEY and CDR2 SVGAGI. This CDR3 region has 13 residues. The junction had 6 bases not matched to a gene; V was cut back by 7 bases and J by 5 bases. The DNA for the CDR3 is TGTGCCAGCACCATGACAGGGGCTACTGAAGCTTTCTTT. Translation: CASTMTGATEAFF.

The chain joins TRBV6-1 to TRBJ1-6; maybe TRBD1 (6 bases). V shed 3 bases and J shed 0 bases, with 9 bases lying between them. Germline loops: CDR1 MNHNS, CDR2 SASEGT. This CDR3 contains 16 residues. As DNA, the CDR3 is TGTGCCAGCAGTGACTTGACAGGCTCCTATAATTCACCCCTCCACTTT. Its protein is CASSDLTGSYNSPLHF.

This chain links TRBV21-1 with TRBJ2-7; the table assigns TRBD2, which was not confirmed against the DNA. TRBV21-1 is a known pseudogene. The CDR3 is 15 residues long. CDR3 sequence reads: CASSNFPSGGYEQYF. The DNA of the CDR3 is TGTGCCAGCAGCAACTTTCCTAGCGGGGGTTACGAGCAGTACTTC.

The rearrangement uses TRBV5-4 and TRBJ1-2; D possibly corresponds to TRBD1 (5 bases). The V gene's germline CDR1 is SGHNT and CDR2 YYREEE (reference sequence). The CDR3 contains 16 residues. The V and J ends lost 3 bases and 4 bases respectively, with 19 bases between them. CDR3 nucleotide sequence: TGTGCCAGCAGCTCCGCTGGGACGGACTATCTCTATGGCTACACCTTC. This codes for CASSSAGTDYLYGYTF.